This T cell receptor beta chain came from a study of blood T cell repertoires in COVID-19. About the research overall: Sources were T cells, B-cell-depleted T cells, or PBMCs; the material itself was cDNA or gDNA.

This clone was detected only once. Authors' methods: Reference gene primer amplification gave estimated nucleated cell counts. Data came from immunoSEQ multiplex PCR; TCRdb stores just in-frame clones and leaves some out. The DNA was the basis for D and trimming; V, J and clone size are from that table. Here the sample spans under 550,000 clones, roughly 90% being singletons. The sample was peripheral blood. The TCR was taken from a man between 18 and 29 years old with COVID-19, enrolled during active disease.

The CDR3 spells CATSDPGTGGYEQYF. The CDR3 DNA follows: TGTGCCACCAGTGATCCCGGGACAGGGGGATACGAGCAGTACTTC. This chain uses TRBV24-1 with TRBJ2-7, with 11 positions matching TRBD1. J lost 4 bases, V lost 3 bases, and 4 bases had no gene match. CDR1 is KGHDR, CDR2 SFDVKD, per germline. The length of the CDR3 is 15 residues.